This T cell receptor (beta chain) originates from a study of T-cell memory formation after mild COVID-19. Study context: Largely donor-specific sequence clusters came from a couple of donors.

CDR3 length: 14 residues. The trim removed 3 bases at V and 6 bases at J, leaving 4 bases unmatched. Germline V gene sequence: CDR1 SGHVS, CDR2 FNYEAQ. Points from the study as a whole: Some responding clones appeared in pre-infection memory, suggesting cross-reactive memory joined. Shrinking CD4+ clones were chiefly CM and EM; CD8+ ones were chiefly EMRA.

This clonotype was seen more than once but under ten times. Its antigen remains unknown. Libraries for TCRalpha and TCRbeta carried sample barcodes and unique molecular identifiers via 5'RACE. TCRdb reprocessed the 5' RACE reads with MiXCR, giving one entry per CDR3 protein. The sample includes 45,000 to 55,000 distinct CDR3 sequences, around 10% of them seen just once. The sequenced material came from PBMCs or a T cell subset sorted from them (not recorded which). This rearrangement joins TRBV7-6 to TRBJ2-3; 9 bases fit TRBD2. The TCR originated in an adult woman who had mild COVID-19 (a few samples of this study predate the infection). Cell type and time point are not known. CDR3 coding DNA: TGTGCCAGCAGCTTCGGGCTAGCGGGGGATACGCAGTATTTT. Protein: CASSFGLAGDTQYF.